The rows below give T cell receptor beta chains drawn from one sample of a study of CD8 T cells in Susac syndrome. TCRdb redid the calling of the immunoSEQ multiplex PCR reads with MiXCR, one entry per CDR3 protein. Of about 120,000 distinct CDR3 sequences in the sample, about 92% were seen once. The sample comprised CD4+ T cells from PBMCs. All receptors come from a human donor with multiple sclerosis. Both conserved end residues are part of each CDR3. Each record gives: D gene, J gene, V gene, CDR3 length, clone size, CDR3 protein, CDR3 DNA. D genes are given only for firm matches. Rows give clone size only sometimes, using once, few, many, or a class for an expanded clone.

. | TRBJ2-7 | TRBV28 | 17 | . | CASSFPPFQGPLVEQYF | TGTGCCAGCAGTTTCCCCCCATTCCAGGGCCCCCTGGTCGAGCAGTACTTC
TRBD1 | TRBJ2-5 | TRBV7-8 | 16 | once | CASSVRWTGGSETQYF | TGTGCCAGCAGCGTAAGATGGACAGGGGGGTCAGAGACCCAGTACTTC
TRBD1 | TRBJ1-6 | TRBV28 | 16 | . | CASSWLPGQVNSPLHF | TGTGCCAGCAGTTGGCTTCCGGGACAGGTGAATTCACCCCTCCACTTT
. | TRBJ1-1 | TRBV2 | 11 | . | CASSEGLRVFF | TGTGCCAGCAGTGAAGGGCTGAGGGTTTTCTTT
. | TRBJ1-4 | TRBV12-3/TRBV12-4 | 14 | . | CASSLTQTNEKLFF | TGTGCCAGCAGTTTAACACAGACTAATGAAAAACTGTTTTTT
. | TRBJ2-7 | TRBV18 | 13 | . | CASSPLLSYEQYF | TGTGCCAGCTCACCTCTCCTCTCCTACGAGCAGTACTTC
TRBD1 | TRBJ2-5 | TRBV6-5 | 16 | . | CASSYLGTGGQETQYF | TGTGCCAGCAGTTACTTAGGGACAGGGGGGCAAGAGACCCAGTACTTC
TRBD1 | TRBJ2-3 | TRBV6-4 | 14 | . | CASSYRGIGDTQYF | TGTGCCAGCAGTTACAGGGGGATAGGAGATACGCAGTATTTT
. | TRBJ1-5 | TRBV19 | 13 | . | CASSAGLNQPQHF | TGTGCCAGTAGTGCGGGACTCAATCAGCCCCAGCATTTT
. | TRBJ1-2 | TRBV6-5 | 13 | . | CASSYGGLYGYTF | TGTGCCAGCAGTTACGGAGGCCTGTATGGCTACACCTTC
TRBD1 | TRBJ1-3 | TRBV6-1 | 16 | once | CASSPWTGGYGNTIYF | TGTGCCAGCAGTCCCTGGACAGGGGGATACGGAAACACCATATATTTT
. | TRBJ1-2 | TRBV29-1 | 12 | . | CSVSGTRDGYTF | TGCAGCGTTTCCGGGACTAGGGATGGCTACACCTTC
. | TRBJ1-2 | TRBV28 | 16 | . | CASSGLVGAIDYGYTF | TGTGCCAGCAGTGGGCTTGTCGGGGCTATAGACTATGGCTACACCTTC
. | TRBJ2-3 | TRBV7-9 | 10 | . | CAGSGDTQYF | TGTGCCGGCTCGGGGGATACGCAGTATTTT
. | TRBJ1-1 | TRBV18 | 14 | . | CASSPTGSPTEAFF | TGTGCCAGCTCACCAACAGGGTCCCCCACTGAAGCTTTCTTT
. | TRBJ2-3 | TRBV5-1 | 16 | . | CASSLESGPSTDTQYF | TGCGCCAGCAGCTTGGAGTCAGGCCCTAGCACAGATACGCAGTATTTT
. | TRBJ2-7 | TRBV20-1 | 15 | . | CSARPRWASSYEQYF | TGCAGTGCTAGGCCCCGGTGGGCCTCCTCCTACGAGCAGTACTTC
. | TRBJ1-2 | TRBV20-1 | 15 | . | CSARDERPSGYGYTF | TGCAGTGCTAGAGATGAGAGGCCTTCAGGGTATGGCTACACCTTC
. | TRBJ1-1 | TRBV7-2 | 14 | . | CASSQTLWGTEAFF | TGTGCCAGCAGCCAGACCCTTTGGGGCACTGAAGCTTTCTTT
. | TRBJ2-1 | TRBV27 | 14 | . | CASSLVLASNEQFF | TGTGCCAGCAGTTTAGTCCTAGCCAGCAATGAGCAGTTCTTC
. | TRBJ1-2 | TRBV19 | 11 | . | CASNYGAGYTF | TGTGCCAGTAACTATGGGGCCGGCTACACCTTC
TRBD2 | TRBJ2-7 | TRBV4-2 | 17 | . | CASSRVPGLADTYEQYF | TGTGCCAGCAGCCGAGTACCGGGACTAGCGGATACCTACGAGCAGTACTTC
. | TRBJ1-1 | TRBV6-5 | 11 | once | CASSLGVRAFF | TGTGCCAGCAGTCTCGGAGTTCGAGCTTTCTTT
. | TRBJ2-7 | TRBV3-1 | 15 | . | CASSQAPAGSYEQYF | TGTGCCAGCAGCCAAGCCCCTGCAGGCTCCTACGAGCAGTACTTC
. | TRBJ2-7 | TRBV20-1 | 15 | . | CSALAGPSSSYEQYF | TGCAGTGCGTTGGCAGGGCCATCGAGCTCCTACGAGCAGTACTTC
. | TRBJ2-4 | TRBV19 | 15 | . | CASSIVQGKKNIQYF | TGTGCCAGTAGTATCGTTCAGGGGAAGAAAAACATTCAGTACTTC
. | TRBJ1-2 | TRBV19 | 13 | . | CASRDPRDYGYTF | TGTGCCAGTAGGGATCCCAGGGACTATGGCTACACCTTC
. | TRBJ2-7 | TRBV20-1 | 14 | . | CSARSGPSGYEQYF | TGCAGTGCTAGATCTGGGCCTTCTGGGTACGAGCAGTACTTC
. | TRBJ1-5 | TRBV6-2/TRBV6-3 | 15 | . | CASESLQDSNQPQHF | TGTGCCAGCGAGAGCCTTCAGGATTCCAATCAGCCCCAGCATTTT
. | TRBJ2-2 | TRBV19 | 14 | . | CASSTLFRAGELFF | TGTGCCAGTAGTACACTGTTCCGGGCCGGGGAGCTGTTTTTT
. | TRBJ1-1 | TRBV29-1 | 13 | . | CSVHSTLNTEAFF | TGCAGCGTTCACAGTACTCTGAACACTGAAGCTTTCTTT
. | TRBJ2-5 | TRBV5-6 | 14 | . | CASSLMAYQETQYF | TGTGCCAGCAGCTTAATGGCGTACCAAGAGACCCAGTACTTC
TRBD1 | TRBJ1-4 | TRBV30 | 12 | once | CAGDRGFSTLFF | TGTGCCGGTGACAGGGGGTTTTCCACACTGTTTTTT
TRBD1 | TRBJ2-3 | TRBV7-2 | 16 | . | CASSPRGGQGPDTQYF | TGTGCCAGCAGCCCACGGGGCGGACAGGGTCCAGATACGCAGTATTTT
. | TRBJ2-7 | TRBV3-1 | 12 | . | CASSQDLEEQYF | TGTGCCAGCAGCCAAGATCTGGAAGAGCAGTACTTC
. | TRBJ1-3 | TRBV5-1 | 15 | once | CASRSTLSSGNTIYF | TGCGCCAGCAGGTCAACCTTGAGCTCTGGAAACACCATATATTTT
TRBD1 | TRBJ2-7 | TRBV3-1 | 14 | . | CASSHRGLYHEQYF | TGTGCCAGCAGTCACAGGGGGCTCTACCACGAGCAGTACTTC
TRBD2 | TRBJ2-3 | TRBV20-1 | 16 | . | CSASGLAGAFTDTQYF | TGCAGTGCTAGTGGGCTAGCGGGGGCATTCACAGATACGCAGTATTTT
TRBD1 | TRBJ2-1 | TRBV25-1 | 16 | . | CASSEFRDRGSNEQFF | TGTGCCAGCAGTGAATTTAGGGACAGGGGTTCCAATGAGCAGTTCTTC
. | TRBJ1-1 | TRBV20-1 | 12 | . | CSARKAGTEAFF | TGCAGTGCTAGAAAGGCTGGCACTGAAGCTTTCTTT
TRBD1 | TRBJ1-2 | TRBV4-1 | 16 | . | CASSQDTGGATDGYTF | TGCGCCAGCAGCCAAGATACAGGGGGCGCGACGGATGGCTACACCTTC
. | TRBJ1-2 | TRBV4-3 | 15 | . | CASSRAEVSAYGYTF | TGCGCCAGCAGCCGCGCGGAGGTTTCAGCGTATGGCTACACCTTC
. | TRBJ2-7 | TRBV6-2/TRBV6-3 | 13 | once | CASSYATPYEQYF | TGTGCCAGCAGTTACGCGACACCCTACGAGCAGTACTTC
. | TRBJ1-6 | TRBV5-6 | 14 | . | CASSSRAMNSPLHF | TGTGCCAGCAGCTCCAGGGCGATGAATTCACCCCTCCACTTT
TRBD1 | TRBJ1-4 | TRBV5-1 | 17 | . | CASRQDFQGASNEKLFF | TGCGCCAGCAGACAAGATTTCCAGGGGGCCTCTAATGAAAAACTGTTTTTT
. | TRBJ2-2 | TRBV11-2 | 16 | few | CASSLVKISSTGELFF | TGTGCCAGCAGCTTAGTAAAAATCTCGTCCACCGGGGAGCTGTTTTTT
. | TRBJ2-7 | TRBV18 | 14 | . | CASSPTGADYEQYF | TGTGCCAGCTCACCAACGGGGGCCGACTACGAGCAGTACTTC
TRBD1 | TRBJ1-4 | TRBV7-2 | 15 | . | CASSIGQGSNEKLFF | TGTGCCAGCAGCATTGGACAGGGGTCTAATGAAAAACTGTTTTTT
. | TRBJ1-4 | TRBV12-3/TRBV12-4 | 13 | once | CASRAPLGEKLFF | TGTGCCAGCAGGGCTCCTCTGGGCGAAAAACTGTTTTTT
. | TRBJ2-7 | TRBV19 | 11 | . | CASSTIDEQYF | TGTGCCAGTAGTACTATTGACGAGCAGTACTTC
TRBD1 | TRBJ2-1 | TRBV2 | 15 | . | CASSERGSTGGEQFF | TGTGCCAGCAGTGAAAGGGGTAGCACAGGGGGAGAGCAGTTCTTC
TRBD2 | TRBJ2-1 | TRBV5-4 | 14 | . | CASSSGLAGAQQFF | TGTGCCAGCAGCTCGGGACTAGCGGGGGCCCAGCAGTTCTTC
. | TRBJ1-6 | TRBV4-1 | 15 | . | CASSQVAMENSPLHF | TGCGCCAGCAGCCAAGTGGCCATGGAGAATTCACCCCTCCACTTT
. | TRBJ1-2 | TRBV30 | 13 | few | CAWIASAGLAIAF | TGTGCCTGGATCGCCAGCGCAGGCTTGGCTATAGCCTTC